A selection of T cell receptor beta chains follows, all from one sample in a study of blood T cell repertoires in COVID-19. The table came from immunoSEQ multiplex PCR; TCRdb's copy has only in-frame clones and leaves some out. The repertoire holds 150,000 to 200,000 clones, with around 79% as singletons. Sequencing input: peripheral blood. These receptors were taken from a man in his 60s with active or convalescent COVID-19. The CDR3 runs from the conserved cysteine through the conserved F or W. A D gene is named only where the DNA matches it firmly. Some rows mark clone size as missing; the rest say once, few, many or name a class of expanded clone.

>-|TRBV6-5|TRBJ1-2|few
CASSLLRQPNGYTF
TGTGCCAGCAGTTTGCTCAGACAGCCCAATGGCTACACCTTC
>TRBD1|TRBV5-6|TRBJ1-6|-
CASSPGTGWVSPLHF
TGTGCCAGCAGCCCGGGGACAGGTTGGGTTTCACCCCTCCACTTT
>-|TRBV7-3|TRBJ2-6|-
CASSPFLPSALKGANVLTF
TGTGCCAGCAGCCCATTCCTACCTAGCGCGCTCAAGGGGGCCAACGTCCTGACTTTC
>-|TRBV28|TRBJ1-2|once
CASLDTLRYGYTF
TGTGCCAGTTTGGACACGTTGAGGTATGGCTACACCTTC
>-|TRBV29-1|TRBJ1-1|-
CSVSVGILNTEAFF
TGCAGCGTTTCTGTCGGGATCTTGAACACTGAAGCTTTCTTT
>TRBD1|TRBV28|TRBJ1-3|-
CASSLYRGQASGNTIYF
TGTGCCAGCAGTTTATACAGGGGACAAGCGTCTGGAAACACCATATATTTT
>-|TRBV6-4|TRBJ2-7|-
CASRGREQYF
TGTGCCAGCAGGGGGAGAGAGCAGTACTTC
>-|TRBV10-3|TRBJ1-1|-
CAATGSMNTEAFF
TGTGCCGCGACGGGGAGTATGAACACTGAAGCTTTCTTT
>TRBD2|TRBV24-1|TRBJ2-5|-
CATSDPTSGGETQYF
TGTGCCACCAGTGACCCGACTAGCGGGGGGGAGACCCAGTACTTC
>-|TRBV6-5|TRBJ1-5|-
CASRPLGAGNQPQHF
TGTGCCAGCAGGCCGCTGGGGGCCGGCAATCAGCCCCAGCATTTT
>TRBD2|TRBV18|TRBJ2-1|-
CASSPLASGTYNEQFF
TGTGCCAGCTCACCTCTAGCTAGCGGGACCTACAATGAGCAGTTCTTC
>TRBD1|TRBV11-2|TRBJ1-1|-
CASSLGPGGADTEAFF
TGTGCCAGCAGCTTAGGGCCAGGGGGCGCGGACACTGAAGCTTTCTTT
>TRBD2|TRBV5-4|TRBJ2-5|-
CASSPRGLARQETQYF
TGTGCCAGCAGCCCACGCGGACTAGCCCGCCAAGAGACCCAGTACTTC
>TRBD1|TRBV19|TRBJ1-5|-
CASSVDRGGQPQHF
TGTGCCAGTAGTGTGGACAGGGGAGGTCAGCCCCAGCATTTT
>-|TRBV3-1/TRBV3-2|TRBJ1-2|-
CASSQGTARGYTF
TGTGCCAGCAGCCAAGGGACAGCGCGTGGCTACACCTTC
>TRBD1|TRBV13|TRBJ2-5|-
CASSSAGTGVVETQYF
TGTGCCAGCAGCTCGGCCGGGACAGGGGTGGTGGAGACCCAGTACTTC
>TRBD1|TRBV27|TRBJ1-4|-
CASSNRDRGEKLFF
TGTGCCAGCAGTAACCGGGACAGGGGGGAAAAACTGTTTTTT
>-|TRBV28|TRBJ1-5|-
CASSLTGLAGFSNQPQHF
TGTGCCAGCAGTCTGACGGGTTTAGCGGGGTTTAGCAATCAGCCCCAGCATTTT
>TRBD1|TRBV6-5|TRBJ1-4|-
CASSPPGQGREKLFF
TGTGCCAGCAGCCCACCGGGACAGGGACGGGAAAAACTGTTTTTT
>-|TRBV9|TRBJ2-5|-
CASSVAVGATGETQYF
TGTGCCAGCAGCGTGGCAGTCGGAGCAACGGGAGAGACCCAGTACTTC
>-|TRBV18|TRBJ1-1|-
CASSQQETEAFF
TGTGCCAGCTCCCAACAGGAAACTGAAGCTTTCTTT
>TRBD1|TRBV29-1|TRBJ2-2|-
CSVPRGTGGYTGELFF
TGCAGCGTCCCCCGGGGGACAGGGGGCTACACCGGGGAGCTGTTTTTT
>TRBD2|TRBV2|TRBJ2-3|-
CASGEGNSGWPLRTDTQYF
TGTGCCAGCGGGGAGGGGAATTCAGGGTGGCCGCTAAGGACAGATACGCAGTATTTT
>-|TRBV4-3|TRBJ1-5|-
CASSQDPRGPQHF
TGCGCCAGCAGCCAAGATCCCAGAGGCCCCCAGCATTTT
>-|TRBV9|TRBJ2-5|-
CASSPQANQETQYF
TGTGCCAGCAGCCCCCAGGCTAACCAAGAGACCCAGTACTTC
>-|TRBV6-2/TRBV6-3|TRBJ2-7|-
CASSYLSGGGASYEQYF
TGTGCCAGCAGTTACCTCTCGGGTGGCGGCGCCTCCTACGAGCAGTACTTC
>-|TRBV4-1|TRBJ2-7|few
CASSAIQGEQYF
TGCGCCAGCAGCGCAATACAGGGCGAGCAGTACTTC
>TRBD1|TRBV18|TRBJ2-7|-
CASSTGQNEQYF
TGTGCCAGCTCCACGGGACAGAACGAGCAGTACTTC
>-|TRBV15|TRBJ2-2|-
CATRRNTGELFF
TGTGCCACCAGGCGGAACACCGGGGAGCTGTTTTTT
>-|TRBV11-2|TRBJ2-1|-
CASSFRGLNGEQFF
TGTGCCAGCAGCTTCCGAGGACTAAATGGGGAGCAGTTCTTC
>-|TRBV2|TRBJ1-5|once
CASSESDSNQPQHF
TGTGCCAGCAGTGAATCAGATAGCAATCAGCCCCAGCATTTT
>-|TRBV5-1|TRBJ2-5|-
CASLGDNQETQYF
TGCGCCAGCTTGGGGGACAACCAAGAGACCCAGTACTTC
>-|TRBV7-2|TRBJ1-1|-
CASSLLLGGTEAFF
TGTGCCAGCAGCCTCCTTCTAGGGGGCACTGAAGCTTTCTTT
>TRBD2|TRBV6-2/TRBV6-3|TRBJ2-3|-
CASSYSSGRAGTDTQYF
TGTGCCAGCAGTTACTCGAGCGGGAGGGCCGGCACAGATACGCAGTATTTT
>TRBD2|TRBV24-1|TRBJ2-3|-
CATSEVSGRGSTDTQYF
TGTGCCACCAGTGAAGTGAGCGGGAGGGGGAGCACAGATACGCAGTATTTT
>-|TRBV29-1|TRBJ1-2|-
CSVAVDYNYGYTF
TGCAGCGTTGCTGTGGACTATAACTATGGCTACACCTTC
>-|TRBV18|TRBJ2-1|-
CASSNPISEQFF
TGTGCCAGCTCAAATCCGATCAGTGAGCAGTTCTTC